This T cell receptor beta chain was retrieved from a study of blood T cell repertoires in COVID-19 (dated by TCRdb to about 2020). Regarding the complete study: Samples covering the acute and convalescent phases of COVID-19 were provided by collaborators in the United States, Italy and Spain. Subjects who had been exposed to COVID-19, were actively infected with it, or had recovered from it provided the deeply sampled blood TCRbeta repertoires that made up the dataset. The repertoires were made available in a free public database intended to serve as a resource for research on the immune response to SARS-CoV-2. The prospective study material was composed of cDNA or gDNA derived from T cells, B-cell-depleted T cells, or PBMCs. Nearly every sample came with metadata listing a de-identified subject ID, COVID-19 status, age in years and sex. Where HLA class I and class II types were available, the types were taken from metadata supplied by the sample provider, not from assay-based typing. The samples were drawn from two sources: the first 160 participants of the ongoing ImmuneRACE study, and fewer than 1,500 subjects contributed by 6 global collaborators. On the study overall, not on this receptor specifically: The amount of clinical and demographic metadata varied by source and participant and was provided uncurated.

As to this clone: The antigen this receptor binds is unknown. Base qualities are missing; no much larger clone stands one base away.

TCRbeta CDR3 regions were amplified from genomic DNA using the immunoSEQ Assay, a bias-controlled multiplex PCR. Under the source paper's analysis protocol: Nucleated cell counts per sample were estimated from amplification of reference gene primers within the assay. Sequence reads were collapsed and filtered to measure the absolute abundance of every unique TCRbeta CDR3 rearrangement. For each sample, productive Simpson clonality was calculated as the square root of Simpson's diversity index across productive rearrangements. TCRdb took this table from immuneACCESS and kept in-frame rearrangements with V and J called. Such tables lack part of the clones; where checked against another copy, unresolved V genes explain under half of the gap, and the rest is unexplained. V, J and clone size are those of that table, while D and trimming were read from the DNA. The sample table holds approximately 240,000 clones, of which about 83% were seen once. The ten largest clonotypes hold more than 5.5% of the sample.

The collaborating institutions used their own protocols to collect whole blood in K2EDTA tubes. For TCRbeta analysis, collaborators shipped samples as frozen whole blood, isolated PBMCs, or DNA extracted from either of those sample types. As encoded in the germline V gene, CDR1 is SGHDT while CDR2 is YYEEEE. Germline trimming amounts to 6 bases on V and 2 bases on J, with 14 as the count of junction bases outside the gene matches. The CDR3, from cysteine to phenylalanine, totals 16 residues. CDR3 DNA is the only sequence kept; it has 48 bases, read in frame from the first base. This sequence was found in a human donor in a cohort sampled during active COVID-19. The specimen was peripheral blood. The rearrangement combines TRBV5-6 with TRBJ2-7, and 7 junctional nucleotides match TRBD2. The DNA sequence follows: TGTGCCAGCACCGTATTTCCACCCGGGGGGACCTACGAGCAGTACTTC. This sequence encodes CASTVFPPGGTYEQYF. Joined to the reference TRBV5-6 and TRBJ2-7 proteins, this CDR3 gives the full variable domain: DAGVTQSPTHLIKTRGQQVTLRCSPKSGHDTVSWYQQALGQGPQFIFQYYEEEERQRGNFPDRFSGHQFPNYSSELNVNALLLGDSALYLCASTVFPPGGTYEQYFGPGTRLTVT.